This TCR beta chain was profiled in a study of control samples from healthy donors and cancer patients. Libraries were prepared by immunoSEQ multiplex PCR; TCRdb keeps only in-frame clonotypes and omits some of them. In the table there are hundreds of thousands of clones, around 90% of which are singletons. The trim removed 2 bases at V and 2 bases at J, leaving 12 bases unmatched. Per germline, CDR1 MRHNA and CDR2 SNTAGT. CDR3 length: 18 amino acids. The V and J genes are TRBV6-4 and TRBJ2-3, with 8 bases fitting TRBD1. This clonotype was obtained from a man in his forties or fifties with head and neck cancer. The sequencing input was PBMCs. CDR3 residues: CASSDPGQGRHPTDTQYF. DNA of the CDR3: TGTGCCAGCAGTGACCCCGGACAGGGCCGACACCCCACAGATACGCAGTATTTT.